This T cell receptor beta chain appears in the sequencing data of a study of blood T cell repertoires in COVID-19. Study as a whole: The United States, Italy and Spain supplied acute and convalescent COVID-19 samples. Nucleic acid was either cDNA or gDNA, and it came from T cells, B-cell-depleted T cells, or PBMCs.

Per the original methods: How many nucleated cells were present was estimated from reference gene primer amplification. The data were produced by immunoSEQ multiplex PCR, yet TCRdb's version contains in-frame clones alone and is incomplete. That table gives V, J and clone size, and the DNA gave D and trimming. The top ten hold 1.5% to 2% of the sample, which has around 72,000 clones, roughly 80% seen once. The germline V gene encodes CDR1 GTSNPN and CDR2 SVGIG (reference sequence). The CDR3 sequence is 15 residues long. The V segment lost 2 bases and the J segment 5 bases; nucleotides outside the gene matches: 11.

Sequencing used peripheral blood. This chain uses TRBV30 with TRBJ2-5, with 7 bases identical to TRBD1. The sequence was obtained from a woman aged 55-70 years with acute or convalescent COVID-19. CDR3 amino acids: CAWSLWDSPLETQYF. In DNA form, the CDR3 reads TGTGCCTGGAGTTTATGGGACAGCCCGCTCGAGACCCAGTACTTC.